The clone carrying this TCR beta chain was counted between two and nine times. Its antigen remains unidentified. The data are from a study of radiation and T cells in renal cell carcinoma. Study summary: Nephrectomy followed 15 Gy stereotactic body radiation by 4 weeks. Overall study findings and caveats: From baseline, blood top tumor clonotypes peaked at 2 weeks post-radiation. No pretreatment tumor biopsies were available for baseline clonotypes.

Clones were sequenced by immunoSEQ multiplex PCR, and TCRdb holds only the in-frame ones, with some missing. The sample lists some 150,000 clones, 87% occurring once. Documented time point: blood 2 weeks post-SBRT. The treatment here: 15 Gy SBRT to primary tumor, nephrectomy 4 weeks later. The patient's renal cell carcinoma had clear cell pathology. Looked up from germline, CDR1 is SGHTA and CDR2 is FQGNSA. The CDR3 is 13 amino acids. V lost 1 base and J lost 7, with 10 bases in between. The chain recombines TRBV7-2 with TRBJ1-2, with no clear D. The receptor was derived from a woman aged 45-65 years with renal cell carcinoma. The sample was blood, taken from a patient whose treatment included radiotherapy and nephrectomy. CDR3 DNA sequence: TGTGCCAGCAGCTTAGTTCAAGGTTCTGGCTACACCTTC. It specifies CASSLVQGSGYTF.